The rows below give T cell receptor beta chains drawn from one sample of a study of T cell changes during pregnancy in multiple sclerosis. The table came from immunoSEQ multiplex PCR; TCRdb's copy has only in-frame clones and leaves some out. This table has roughly 33,000 clones, approximately 91% appearing once. The starting material was CD4+ T cells from peripheral blood mononuclear cells, obtained in the third trimester of pregnancy. The receptors were gathered from a female donor in good health, enrolled as a control in a pregnancy study. The CDR3 runs from the conserved cysteine through the conserved F or W. D genes are given only for firm matches. Clone size is shown for a subset of rows, as once, few, many or a class of expanded clone.

d_call	v_call	j_call	clone_size	cdr3_aa	cdr3_nt
TRBD2	TRBV7-2	TRBJ2-3	-	CASSSGVSGSPDTQYF	TGTGCCAGCAGCTCCGGGGTTAGCGGGAGCCCAGATACGCAGTATTTT
TRBD1	TRBV7-9	TRBJ1-3	-	CASRDSGTGAGNTIYF	TGTGCCAGCAGGGATTCCGGGACAGGGGCAGGAAACACCATATATTTT
-	TRBV28	TRBJ1-1	-	CASSLGGARTEAFF	TGTGCCAGCAGTTTAGGGGGGGCTCGGACTGAAGCTTTCTTT
TRBD1	TRBV28	TRBJ1-5	-	CASHRGVRGRNQPQHF	TGTGCCAGCCACCGAGGGGTAAGGGGGCGGAATCAGCCCCAGCATTTT
TRBD1	TRBV5-4	TRBJ2-3	-	CASSFGQAADTQYF	TGTGCCAGCAGCTTTGGACAGGCGGCAGATACGCAGTATTTT
TRBD1	TRBV7-2	TRBJ1-2	once	CASSLGTGFPYGYTF	TGTGCCAGCAGCTTAGGGACAGGGTTTCCCTATGGCTACACCTTC
TRBD1	TRBV27	TRBJ1-2	-	CASSPGQGRGYTF	TGTGCCAGCAGTCCTGGACAGGGACGCGGCTACACCTTC
-	TRBV28	TRBJ1-3	-	CASNTGNTIYF	TGTGCCAGCAACACAGGAAACACCATATATTTT
TRBD1	TRBV5-1	TRBJ2-3	-	CASSSGQGAPDTQYF	TGCGCCAGCAGCTCGGGACAGGGAGCGCCGGATACGCAGTATTTT
TRBD2	TRBV6-4	TRBJ2-1	-	CASTLPILAGGGNEQFF	TGTGCCAGCACCCTCCCGATACTAGCGGGGGGTGGCAATGAGCAGTTCTTC
-	TRBV10-3	TRBJ1-6	-	CAISESEGRSPLHF	TGTGCCATCAGTGAGTCGGAGGGGAGATCACCCCTCCACTTT
TRBD2	TRBV4-2	TRBJ2-3	few	CASSQDPLAGGRASTDTQYF	TGTGCCAGCAGCCAAGACCCCCTAGCGGGGGGGCGGGCGAGCACAGATACGCAGTATTTT
-	TRBV7-9	TRBJ2-7	-	CASNLRGPSSYEQYF	TGTGCCAGCAACCTCAGAGGGCCTTCGTCCTACGAGCAGTACTTC
TRBD1	TRBV6-1	TRBJ2-5	-	CASSGRQGWETQYF	TGTGCCAGCAGTGGGCGACAGGGTTGGGAGACCCAGTACTTC
TRBD2	TRBV7-2	TRBJ2-1	-	CASTKTSGSHNEQFF	TGTGCCAGCACCAAAACTAGCGGGAGCCACAATGAGCAGTTCTTC